The entry that follows covers one TCR beta chain sequence. The antigen is not known. Germline lookup yields CDR1 MNHNY and CDR2 SVGAGI (reference sequence). The CDR3 loop spans 16 amino acids. The V and J ends lost 2 bases and 2 bases respectively, with 14 bases between them. The data are from a study of OX40 agonist ivuxolimab in advanced cancers. In the study overall: The dose-escalation cohort was around 83% male, with a mean age of about 56 years, ranging about 23 to 90. Three patients showed partial responses: one hepatocellular carcinoma and two cutaneous melanoma cases. Study-level results: The study observed clonal expansion of CD4+ and CD8+ blood T cells by week 6 at 0.1 to 3.0 mg/kg. On average, CD8+ T cells showed a greater number of expanded clones than CD4+.

The repertoire was sequenced with immunoSEQ multiplex PCR; TCRdb's copy has only in-frame clones and lacks some. The table has around 45,000 clones, about nine tenths seen once. The sequence derives from an adult with an advanced solid tumor such as melanoma, head and neck, liver or kidney cancer. The source was CD4+ or CD8+ T cells sorted from blood, collected in a trial of the OX40 agonist ivuxolimab. This sequence joins TRBV6-6 and TRBJ2-3; D call uncertain. This CDR3 is CASSYTGPGVTDTQYF. For the CDR3, the DNA is TGTGCCAGCAGTTACACGGGTCCAGGAGTCACAGATACGCAGTATTTT.